The next 29 T cell receptor beta chains were all read from a single sample in a study of T cells in Graves' hyperthyroidism and ophthalmopathy. Amplified regions were TCR beta CDR3 sequences from RNA transcripts. The HTBI primer set drove a first-round RT-PCR of the TCR CDR3. TCRdb processed the multiplex PCR reads anew with MiXCR; each CDR3 protein has one entry. The sample records some 250,000 distinct CDR3 sequences, roughly 15% being singletons. The source material was blood. The receptor source for this set is a woman aged 50 to 60 with Graves' hyperthyroidism that later progressed to Graves' ophthalmopathy.

This clonotype has a handful of counts. J is TRBJ2-7 and V is TRBV2; possibly TRBD1 or TRBD2 for D (5 bases each). Between the trimmed V and J ends, which lost 8 bases and 2 bases, there was a span of 10 bases. The CDR3 covers 12 residues. From germline, CDR1 is SNHLY and CDR2 FYNNEI. Here the CDR3 reads CASVGRTYEQYF. The CDR3 DNA reads as TGTGCCAGCGTGGGACGTACCTACGAGCAGTACTTC.

The table lists this clonotype with a few counts. The rearrangement uses TRBV10-3 and TRBJ2-5, with D uncertain. V lost 0 bases and J lost 0, with 2 bases in between. In germline, CDR1 is ENHRY, CDR2 SYGVKD. The CDR3 length is 13 residues. In DNA, the CDR3 is TGTGCCATCAGTGAGTCGAACCAAGAGACCCAGTACTTC. Its protein is CAISESNQETQYF.

This clonotype showed up many times. This chain joins TRBV30 and TRBJ2-3; D unclear. V lost 1 base and J 2 bases, leaving 7 bases between the germline ends. This CDR3 comprises 13 residues. CDR1 is GTSNPN, CDR2 SVGIG, per germline (reference sequence). CDR3 bases: TGTGCCTGGAGTGCAAGCGACACAGATACGCAGTATTTT. Its translation: CAWSASDTDTQYF.

This clonotype was detected many times. The chain uses TRBV20-1 and TRBJ1-1, with TRBD1 matching 8 bases. From germline, CDR1 is DFQATT and CDR2 SNEGSKA (reference sequence). This CDR3 has 15 amino acids. J lost 7 bases, V lost 5 bases, and 15 bases had no gene match. The CDR3 loop is CSADYLQGADNEAFF. The CDR3 nucleotides are TGCAGTGCTGATTACTTGCAGGGGGCGGATAATGAAGCTTTCTTT.

This clonotype was observed many times. The chain joins TRBV11-2 to TRBJ2-5; 8 bases map to TRBD1. Per germline, CDR1 SGHAT and CDR2 FQNNGV. The CDR3 length is 15 residues. Germline trimming cut 5 bases from V and 7 bases from J; bases unmatched to any gene: 12. CDR3 protein: CASSPTRGLGGTQYF. In DNA form, the CDR3 reads TGTGCCAGCAGCCCGACCAGGGGGCTGGGGGGGACCCAGTACTTC.

This clonotype came up many times. The chain joins TRBV5-1 to TRBJ2-2; D unresolved. Germline CDR1 reads SGHRS; CDR2 reads YFSETQ. This CDR3 has 17 amino acids. The V and J ends lost 4 bases and 0 bases respectively, with 16 bases between them. Written as DNA, the CDR3 is TGCGCCAGCAGCCACACCGGGCAGGCCGCGAACACCGGGGAGCTGTTTTTT. Protein product: CASSHTGQAANTGELFF.

Points on this clonotype: This may stem from a read error, because a much larger clone lies one nucleotide away. This rearrangement joins TRBV6-2 or TRBV6-3 to TRBJ2-3, with D unclear. The CDR3 covers 14 residues. Germline CDR1 MNHEY, CDR2 SVGEGT. Trimming removed 4 bases from V and 4 bases from J, with 12 bases in between. The chain's CDR3 is CASSFARHPDTQYF. The CDR3 DNA sequence: TGTGCCAGCAGTTTCGCGAGGCACCCAGATACGCAGTATTTT.

This clonotype was found many times. CDR3 in amino acids: CASSPQGESNQPQHF. In nucleotides, the CDR3 is TGCGCCAGCAGCCCCCAGGGAGAAAGCAATCAGCCCCAGCATTTT. The gene calls are TRBV5-1 and TRBJ1-5; tentatively, D is TRBD1 (5 bases). CDR3 length: 15 residues. CDR1 and CDR2 from the germline V gene are SGHRS and YFSETQ. The ends were cut back, 4 bases at V and 1 base at J, with 12 bases in the middle.

On this clonotype itself: A read error may explain this, as a much larger clone is one base away. The rearrangement joins TRBV2 to TRBJ2-5; D remains unclear. The CDR3 extends over 15 amino acids. Germline assignment: CDR1 SNHLY and CDR2 FYNNEI. CDR3 sequence (DNA): TGTGCCAGCAGTGGATCTCCTAGGACCAAAGAGACCCAGTGCTTC. Protein: CASSGSPRTKETQCF.

In this sample, this clonotype turned up a few times. The junction shows a germline mismatch at one end, possibly a read error. The CDR3 coding sequence is TGCGCCAGCAGGCCCGGGACTAGCGGCTACGAGCAGTGCTTC. Protein product: CASRPGTSGYEQCF. The rearrangement joins TRBV10-2 to TRBJ2-7, with TRBD2 matching 11 bases. Germline CDR1 WSHSY, CDR2 SAAADI. The CDR3 is 14 amino acids.

This clonotype has only a few counts. V usage is TRBV5-5 and J usage is TRBJ2-7; D is unclear. Trimming removed 0 bases at V and 3 bases at J, with 13 bases between. Germline V gene lookup returns CDR1 SGHKS and CDR2 YYEKEE (reference sequence). This CDR3 is built from 15 residues. This chain's CDR3 is CASSLAAGTLYEQYF. CDR3 in DNA: TGTGCCAGCAGCTTGGCGGCAGGAACTCTCTACGAGCAGTACTTC.

This clonotype was picked up many times. This chain connects TRBV12-3 or TRBV12-4 to TRBJ1-4, with D possibly TRBD1 on 6 matching bases. The ends were cut back, 5 bases at V and 5 bases at J, with 18 bases in the middle. The CDR3 runs 16 residues. The CDR3 nucleotides read TGTGCCAGCAGTCCGACCCTGGACAGAGGAAATGAAAAACTGTTTTTT. Translated: CASSPTLDRGNEKLFF.

There are many counts of this clonotype. The rearrangement links TRBV2 to TRBJ2-5, with TRBD2 matching over 7 bases. The germline V gene encodes CDR1 SNHLY and CDR2 FYNNEI. Trimming took 5 bases from V and 10 from J; bases not matched to a gene: 7. The CDR3 is 12 residues long. In DNA, the CDR3 is TGTGCCAGCAGTTTCGGCGGGAGTTTCCAGTACTTC. Residues: CASSFGGSFQYF.

There are many counts of this clonotype. The chain carries TRBV2 and TRBJ2-7, with TRBD2 matching 7 bases. J was trimmed by 5 bases and V by 10 bases; bases with no gene match: 14. CDR3 size: 14 residues. Germline values: CDR1 SNHLY, CDR2 FYNNEI. The chain's CDR3 is CANKLAEGANEQYF. The CDR3 bases are TGTGCCAATAAGCTAGCGGAGGGAGCGAACGAGCAGTACTTC. Together with reference TRBV2 and TRBJ2-7, the CDR3 gives the full variable domain: EPEVTQTPSHQVTQMGQEVILRCVPISNHLYFYWYRQILGQKVEFLVSFYNNEISEKSEIFDDQFSVERPDGSNFTLKIRSTKLEDSAMYFCANKLAEGANEQYFGPGTRLTVT.

This clonotype was recorded many times. The chain combines TRBV19 with TRBJ1-1; weak D call: TRBD1 (6 bases). The V end was cut by 10 bases, the J end by 5 bases, with 17 bases between. The germline V gene encodes CDR1 LNHDA and CDR2 SQIVND (reference sequence). The length of the CDR3 is 13 residues. Here the CDR3 DNA reads TGTGCCAAACACACAGGGAGAGTAACTGAAGCTTTCTTT. As protein: CAKHTGRVTEAFF. The whole variable domain, filled in from reference TRBV19 and TRBJ1-1, reads DGGITQSPKYLFRKEGQNVTLSCEQNLNHDAMYWYRQDPGQGLRLIYYSQIVNDFQKGDIAEGYSVSREKKESFPLTVTSAQKNPTAFYLCAKHTGRVTEAFFGQGTRLTVV.

This clonotype has ten or more counts. The chain combines TRBV6-6 with TRBJ2-7, with TRBD2 identical over 8 bases. This CDR3 spans 15 amino acids. The J segment lost 1 base and the V segment lost 2 bases, leaving 4 bases of the junction unmatched. Germline V CDR1 and CDR2: MNHNY, SVGAGI (reference sequence). The CDR3 here is CASSYATSGSYEQYF. DNA of the CDR3: TGTGCCAGCAGTTACGCTACTAGCGGATCCTACGAGCAGTACTTC.

Points on this clonotype: A single base separates this from a much larger clone, so it may be a read error. The chain couples TRBV7-3 to TRBJ2-1; D is uncertain. The CDR3 loop spans 14 amino acids. V lost 2 bases to trimming and J lost 0 bases, with 5 bases between them. The germline V gene has CDR1 SGHTA and CDR2 FQGTGA. This chain's CDR3 is CASSLAPSYNEQFF. CDR3 DNA: TGTGCCAGCAGCTTAGCCCCCTCCTACAATGAGCAGTTCTTC.

Of note for this clonotype: A much larger clone sits a single nucleotide away, making a read error possible. This chain uses TRBV11-3 with TRBJ2-1; TRBD2 matches 10 bases. The CDR3 length is 16 residues. CDR1 SGHNT and CDR2 YENEEA come from the germline V gene. For the CDR3, the DNA is TGTGCCAACAGCTTGGGGCTTCTAGCGGGAGTAGATGAGCAGTTCTTC. Its protein product is CANSLGLLAGVDEQFF.

At least ten counts were recorded for this clonotype. The germline gene is not matched at one end of the junction; a read error may be the cause. The rearrangement uses TRBV6-1 and TRBJ1-1; D gene unclear. CDR3 size: 13 residues. Germline-derived CDR1 and CDR2 are MNHNS and SASEGT. The CDR3 DNA follows: TGTGCCAGCATGACCACGGGGATCACTGAAACTTTCTTT. Protein product: CASMTTGITETFF.

The chain links TRBV19 to TRBJ2-2; D unclear. V lost 7 bases and J 7 bases, leaving 13 bases between the germline ends. The CDR3 has 13 residues. Germline V lookup: CDR1 LNHDA, CDR2 SQIVND (reference sequence). The CDR3 bases are TGTGCCAGTACCACTGACAACGGCGGGGAGCTGTTTTTT. It translates to CASTTDNGGELFF. The full variable domain, completed using reference TRBV19 and TRBJ2-2, is DGGITQSPKYLFRKEGQNVTLSCEQNLNHDAMYWYRQDPGQGLRLIYYSQIVNDFQKGDIAEGYSVSREKKESFPLTVTSAQKNPTAFYLCASTTDNGGELFFGEGSRLTVL.

This clonotype was observed at least ten times. The V gene is TRBV3-1, the J gene TRBJ2-5; 7 nucleotides align to TRBD1. CDR3 length: 16 amino acids. Germline CDR1 LGHDT, CDR2 YNNKEL (reference sequence). V lost 2 bases, J lost 5 bases, and 11 bases stayed unmatched. The CDR3 region is CASSQPGRGGLETQYF. CDR3 nucleotides: TGTGCCAGCAGCCAACCGGGGAGAGGGGGCTTGGAGACCCAGTACTTC.

This clonotype was seen a few times. The J gene is TRBJ1-2, the V gene TRBV3-1; TRBD1 aligns across 9 bases. Per germline, CDR1 LGHDT and CDR2 YNNKEL (reference sequence). J was trimmed by 4 bases and V by 5 bases; bases with no gene match: 14. The CDR3 consists of 17 residues. The CDR3 protein is CASSFSGTGSVSYGYTF. The CDR3 DNA is TGTGCCAGCAGCTTTTCCGGGACAGGGTCAGTTTCCTATGGCTACACCTTC.

This clonotype was counted many times. The chain combines TRBV5-1 with TRBJ1-1; no clear D. V was pared by 0 bases and J by 5 bases, with 11 bases between. The CDR3 is 14 amino acids. Looked up from germline, CDR1 is SGHRS and CDR2 is YFSETQ. CDR3 bases: TGCGCCAGCAGCTTGGGGAGCGGGCTGACTGAAGCTTTCTTT. This sequence encodes CASSLGSGLTEAFF.

This clonotype was found many times. This sequence joins TRBV12-3 or TRBV12-4 and TRBJ1-1; no definite D call. The V end was cut by 5 bases, the J end by 9 bases, with 10 bases between. The CDR3 is made up of 11 amino acids. This chain's CDR3 is CASSHTDQAFF. The CDR3 region has the DNA TGTGCCAGCAGTCACACGGATCAAGCTTTCTTT.

There are a few counts of this clonotype. Being one base from a much bigger clone, this may be a read error. J is TRBJ2-5 and V is TRBV7-9; 7 bases are shared with TRBD2. CDR3 length: 15 amino acids. The germline gives CDR1 SEHNR, CDR2 FQNEAQ (reference sequence). Trimming removed 1 base from V and 7 bases from J; junction bases left unmatched: 9. CDR3 bases: TGTGCCAGCAGCTTAGAGGCGGGAGTGGGAGGGACCCAGTACTTC. Amino acid sequence: CASSLEAGVGGTQYF.

This clonotype was seen repeatedly, ten times or more. This chain links TRBV5-1 with TRBJ1-2, with 8 bases that match TRBD1. Germline V lookup: CDR1 SGHRS, CDR2 YFSETQ. Unmatched junction bases numbered 7, after V lost 0 bases and J lost 6 bases. The CDR3 is 15 residues long. CDR3 protein: CASSLDGRGQDGYTF. The CDR3 DNA is TGCGCCAGCAGCTTGGATGGCAGGGGGCAGGATGGCTACACCTTC.

This clonotype was counted between two and nine times. The chain has TRBV6-1 and TRBJ1-5; 8 nucleotides line up with TRBD1. From germline, CDR1 is MNHNS and CDR2 SASEGT. V shed 5 bases and J 6 bases; nucleotides not matched to a gene: 21. The length of the CDR3 is 19 residues. CDR3 residues: CASSPPLGQGPGFAQPQHF. The CDR3 region has the DNA TGTGCCAGCAGTCCCCCCCTCGGACAGGGTCCGGGGTTTGCTCAGCCCCAGCATTTT.

This clonotype was counted many times. The V call is TRBV6-1, the J call TRBJ2-7; D may correspond to TRBD1 or TRBD2 (5 bases each). The CDR3 has 16 residues. Germline CDR1 MNHNS, CDR2 SASEGT. V was clipped by 5 bases and J by 0 bases, with 17 bases between them. The CDR3 is CASSTLYGTFSYEQYF. The CDR3 DNA reads TGTGCCAGCAGTACCCTTTATGGGACGTTCTCCTACGAGCAGTACTTC.

The chain has TRBV2 and TRBJ2-1; weak D call: TRBD2 (6 bases). This CDR3 comprises 15 residues. Between the trimmed V and J ends, which lost 5 bases and 0 bases, there was a span of 11 bases. The germline V gene encodes CDR1 SNHLY and CDR2 FYNNEI. The CDR3 spells CASSPGTFSYNEQFF. The CDR3 nucleotides read TGTGCCAGCAGTCCCGGGACTTTCTCCTACAATGAGCAGTTCTTC.